This T cell receptor (beta chain) originates from a study of post-analysis software for immune sequencing data. Study in general: Patients had relapsing-remitting, secondary progressive or progressive-relapsing multiple sclerosis; some lacked subtype. Findings of the study overall: The study found TRBV5-6, TRBV5-1 and TRBV20-1 among a handful of TRBV segments more frequent in patients than controls.

Libraries were made from TCR beta cDNA, and they carried unique molecular identifiers. TCRdb re-derived calls from the PCR reads in MiXCR, one entry per CDR3 protein. The table lists hundreds of thousands of distinct CDR3 sequences, roughly 50% of them singletons. This clonotype was detected once. No antigen is known for it. The germline V gene has CDR1 SGHRS and CDR2 YFSETQ. V was shortened by 4 bases and J by 0 bases, with 14 bases between the two germline ends. There are 17 residues in the CDR3. The TCR was taken from a girl aged 10-17 years with multiple sclerosis. Sequencing was carried out using blood. This sequence joins TRBV5-1 and TRBJ1-6, with D maybe TRBD1 (6 bases). CDR3 in amino acids: CASSVDSHSSYNSPLHF. CDR3 nucleotides: TGCGCCAGCAGCGTGGACAGCCATAGCTCCTATAATTCACCCCTCCACTTT.